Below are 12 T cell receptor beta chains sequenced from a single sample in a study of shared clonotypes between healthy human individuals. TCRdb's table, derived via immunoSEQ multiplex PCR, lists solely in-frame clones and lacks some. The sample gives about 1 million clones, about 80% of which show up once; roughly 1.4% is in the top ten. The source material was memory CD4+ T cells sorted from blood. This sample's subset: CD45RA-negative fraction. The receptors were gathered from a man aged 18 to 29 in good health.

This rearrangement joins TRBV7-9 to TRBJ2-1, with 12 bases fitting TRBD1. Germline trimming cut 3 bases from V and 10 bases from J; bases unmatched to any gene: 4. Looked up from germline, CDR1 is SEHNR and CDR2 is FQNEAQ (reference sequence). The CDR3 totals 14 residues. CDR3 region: CASSLRDRGREQFF. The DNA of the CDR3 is TGTGCCAGCAGCTTGAGGGACAGGGGGCGGGAGCAGTTCTTC.

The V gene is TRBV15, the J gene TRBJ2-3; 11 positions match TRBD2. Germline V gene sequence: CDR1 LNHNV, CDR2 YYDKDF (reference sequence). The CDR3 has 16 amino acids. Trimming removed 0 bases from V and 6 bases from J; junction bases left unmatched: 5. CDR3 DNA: TGTGCCACCAGCAGAGAAGTACTAGCGGGAGCGGATACGCAGTATTTT. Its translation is CATSREVLAGADTQYF.

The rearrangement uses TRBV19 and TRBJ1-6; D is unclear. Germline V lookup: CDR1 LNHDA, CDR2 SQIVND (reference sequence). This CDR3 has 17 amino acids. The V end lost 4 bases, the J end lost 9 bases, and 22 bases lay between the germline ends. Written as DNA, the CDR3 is TGTGCCAGTAGTAGAGGCCCAGACCGGCATGGTGGTTCACCCCTCCACTTT. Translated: CASSRGPDRHGGSPLHF. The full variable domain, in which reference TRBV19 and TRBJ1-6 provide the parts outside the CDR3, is DGGITQSPKYLFRKEGQNVTLSCEQNLNHDAMYWYRQDPGQGLRLIYYSQIVNDFQKGDIAEGYSVSREKKESFPLTVTSAQKNPTAFYLCASSRGPDRHGGSPLHFGNGTRLTVT.

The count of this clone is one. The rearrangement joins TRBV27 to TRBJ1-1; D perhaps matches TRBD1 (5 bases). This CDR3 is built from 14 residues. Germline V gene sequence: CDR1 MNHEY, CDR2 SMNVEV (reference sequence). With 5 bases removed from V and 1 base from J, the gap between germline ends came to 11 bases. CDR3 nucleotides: TGTGCCAGCAGTCTGGGGACGGCGAACACTGAAGCTTTCTTT. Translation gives CASSLGTANTEAFF.

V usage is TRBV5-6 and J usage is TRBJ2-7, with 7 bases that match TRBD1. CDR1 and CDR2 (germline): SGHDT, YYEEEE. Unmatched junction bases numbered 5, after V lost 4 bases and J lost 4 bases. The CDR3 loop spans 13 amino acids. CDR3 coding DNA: TGTGCCAGCAGCGCCCGGGACAGATACGAGCAGTACTTC. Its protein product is CASSARDRYEQYF.

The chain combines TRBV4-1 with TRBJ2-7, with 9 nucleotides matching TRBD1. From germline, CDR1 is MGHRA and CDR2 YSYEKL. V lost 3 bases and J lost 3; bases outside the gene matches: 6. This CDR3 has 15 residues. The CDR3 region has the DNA TGCGCCAGCAGCCAGAGCCGGACAGGGGACTACGAGCAGTACTTC. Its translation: CASSQSRTGDYEQYF.

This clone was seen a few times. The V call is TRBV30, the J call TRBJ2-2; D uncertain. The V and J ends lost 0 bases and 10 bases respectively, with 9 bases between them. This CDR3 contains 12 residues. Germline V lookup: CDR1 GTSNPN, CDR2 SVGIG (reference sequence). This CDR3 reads CAWSVRQEELFF. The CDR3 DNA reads TGTGCCTGGAGTGTAAGGCAGGAGGAGCTGTTTTTT.

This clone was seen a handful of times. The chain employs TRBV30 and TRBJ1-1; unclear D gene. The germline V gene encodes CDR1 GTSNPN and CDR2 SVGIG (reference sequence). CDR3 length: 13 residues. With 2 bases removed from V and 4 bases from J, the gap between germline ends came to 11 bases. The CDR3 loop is CAWSPDWGTEAFF. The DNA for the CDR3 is TGTGCCTGGAGTCCCGATTGGGGCACTGAAGCTTTCTTT.

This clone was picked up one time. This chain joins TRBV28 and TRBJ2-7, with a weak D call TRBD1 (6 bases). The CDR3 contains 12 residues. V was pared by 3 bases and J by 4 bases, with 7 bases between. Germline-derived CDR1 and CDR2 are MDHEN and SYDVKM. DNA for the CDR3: TGTGCCAGCAGTTTCAGGGGTTACGAGCAGTACTTC. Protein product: CASSFRGYEQYF.

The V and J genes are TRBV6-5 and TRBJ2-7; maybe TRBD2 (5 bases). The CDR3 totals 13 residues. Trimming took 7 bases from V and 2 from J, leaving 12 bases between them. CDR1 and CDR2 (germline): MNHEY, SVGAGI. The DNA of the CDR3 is TGTGCCAGCACCAAGACTACTACCTACGAGCAGTACTTC. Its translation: CASTKTTTYEQYF.

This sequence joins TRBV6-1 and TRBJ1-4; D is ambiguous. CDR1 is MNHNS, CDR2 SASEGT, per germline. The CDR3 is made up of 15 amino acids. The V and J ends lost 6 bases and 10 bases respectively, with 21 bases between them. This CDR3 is CASRLTGSPKIKLFF. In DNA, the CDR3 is TGTGCCAGCAGATTAACGGGTTCTCCAAAAATAAAACTGTTTTTT.

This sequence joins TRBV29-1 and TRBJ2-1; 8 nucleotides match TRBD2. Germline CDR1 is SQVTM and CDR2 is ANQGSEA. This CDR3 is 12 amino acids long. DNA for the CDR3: TGCGGCGGCCGGGAGGGGTGGAATGAGCAGTTCTTC. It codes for CGGREGWNEQFF.